This TCR beta chain was captured by sequencing in a study of T cells in Graves' hyperthyroidism and ophthalmopathy. V lost 3 bases to trimming and J lost 4 bases; unmatched junction nucleotides: 5. CDR1 is KGHDR, CDR2 SFDVKD, per germline. The CDR3 extends over 16 amino acids. From RNA transcripts, TCR beta CDR3 regions were amplified. TCR CDR3 underwent first-round RT-PCR with the HTBI primer set. Using its own MiXCR run on the multiplex PCR reads, TCRdb lists one record per CDR3 protein. The sample records about 290,000 distinct CDR3 sequences, around 15% being singletons. This clonotype was seen repeatedly, ten times or more.

Material for sequencing was blood. The origin of this receptor is a woman aged 50 to 65 with Graves' hyperthyroidism that later progressed to Graves' ophthalmopathy. The chain combines TRBV24-1 with TRBJ2-3, with TRBD2 identical over 11 bases. DNA of the CDR3: TGTGCCACCAGTGATGCACTAGCGGGAGTGTCAGATACGCAGTATTTT. Its translation is CATSDALAGVSDTQYF.